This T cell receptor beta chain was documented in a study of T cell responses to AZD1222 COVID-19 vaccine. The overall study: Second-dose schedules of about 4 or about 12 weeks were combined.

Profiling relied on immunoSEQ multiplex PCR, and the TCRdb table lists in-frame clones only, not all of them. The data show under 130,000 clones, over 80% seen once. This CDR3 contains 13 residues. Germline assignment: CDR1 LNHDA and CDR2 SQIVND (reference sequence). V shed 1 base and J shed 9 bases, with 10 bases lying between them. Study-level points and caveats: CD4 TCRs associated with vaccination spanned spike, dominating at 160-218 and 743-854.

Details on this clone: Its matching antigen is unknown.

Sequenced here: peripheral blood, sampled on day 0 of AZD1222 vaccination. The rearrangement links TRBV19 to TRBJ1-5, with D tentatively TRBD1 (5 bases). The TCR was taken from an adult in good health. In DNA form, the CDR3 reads TGTGCCAGTAGTATAGGTGAGAGGGGGCCCCAGCATTTT. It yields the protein CASSIGERGPQHF. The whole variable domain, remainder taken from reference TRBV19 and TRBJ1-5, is DGGITQSPKYLFRKEGQNVTLSCEQNLNHDAMYWYRQDPGQGLRLIYYSQIVNDFQKGDIAEGYSVSREKKESFPLTVTSAQKNPTAFYLCASSIGERGPQHFGDGTRLSIL.